This passage covers 27 T cell receptor beta chains from one sample sequenced in a study of glioma-infiltrating T cells. TCR alpha and beta CDR3 regions were amplified from RNA using iRepertoire nested multiplex PCR. TCRdb passed the multiplex PCR reads through MiXCR, listing each CDR3 protein once. This sample carries around 20,000 distinct CDR3 sequences, 20% to 25% of them seen once, and the ten largest clones take 10% to 15%. Sequenced input: glioma tissue, nonneoplastic brain tissue, or PBMCs (not recorded which). All receptors come from a human donor with low-grade glioma or glioblastoma, undergoing nonglioma brain surgery, or in good health (not recorded which).

This clonotype was found once. Given a much more abundant clone one base away, this may be a read error. Because it lacks the conserved phenylalanine or tryptophan at the end, this CDR3 is likely a read error. In DNA, the CDR3 is TGTGCCAGCAGCTTGTGGGCAGCCTATGGCTACACCTCC. As protein: CASSLWAAYGYTS. This chain links TRBV5-4 with TRBJ1-2; D not resolved. Germline assignment: CDR1 SGHNT and CDR2 YYREEE (reference sequence). The ends were cut back, 1 base at V and 4 bases at J, with 8 bases in the middle. The CDR3 has 13 amino acids.

This clonotype was counted only a few times. The chain links TRBV3-1 to TRBJ2-7, with 9 bases identical to TRBD1. Germline assignment: CDR1 LGHDT and CDR2 YNNKEL (reference sequence). V gave up 1 base and J gave up 0 bases; unmatched junction bases: 7. There are 17 residues in the CDR3. This CDR3 is CASSQGRQGVSSYEQYF. The CDR3 nucleotides read TGTGCCAGCAGCCAAGGCAGACAGGGGGTGAGCTCCTACGAGCAGTACTTC.

This clonotype was seen once. One end of the junction varies from germline; a read error may be responsible. The genes are TRBV14 and TRBJ2-1; 7 positions match TRBD2. Germline V CDR1 and CDR2: SGHDN, FVKESK. This CDR3 contains 14 residues. The CDR3 loop is CASSQGLSYNEQFF. CDR3 nucleotides: TGTGCTAGCAGCCAGGGACTATCGTACAATGAGCAGTTCTTC.

There are many counts of this clonotype. The J gene is TRBJ2-7, the V gene TRBV6-2 or TRBV6-3, with TRBD2 identical over 9 bases. CDR3 length: 14 amino acids. The ends lost 7 bases at V and 7 bases at J; junction bases unmatched: 11. CDR1 MNHEY and CDR2 SVGEGT come from the germline V gene. CDR3 sequence reads: CASNSGGTEDEQYF. The CDR3 DNA follows: TGTGCCAGCAACAGCGGGGGGACCGAGGATGAGCAGTACTTC.

This clonotype was counted once. Likely a read error: the CDR3 ends without its conserved phenylalanine or tryptophan. The chain joins TRBV27 to TRBJ1-6, with a tentative D call TRBD1 (5 bases). This CDR3 contains 14 residues. The germline CDR1 and CDR2 sequences are MNHEY and SMNVEV (reference sequence). For the CDR3, the DNA is TGTGCCAGCAGTAGCAACAGGAGAAATTCACCACTCCACTCT. Translated: CASSSNRRNSPLHS.

This clonotype has just one count. A single base separates this from a much larger clone, so it may be a read error. This chain connects TRBV20-1 to TRBJ2-1, with D possibly being TRBD1 or TRBD2 (5 bases each). Germline values: CDR1 DFQATT, CDR2 SNEGSKA (reference sequence). This CDR3 has 14 residues. CDR3 coding DNA: TGCAGTACTAGAGATGGGGCGACCTACAATGAGCAGTTCTTC. This gives the protein CSTRDGATYNEQFF.

This clonotype was seen many times. V and J are TRBV20-1 and TRBJ2-4; 8 nucleotides match TRBD1. The CDR3 extends over 15 amino acids. Germline CDR1 reads DFQATT; CDR2 reads SNEGSKA (reference sequence). V was clipped by 4 bases and J by 1 base; unmatched bases: 6. Written as DNA, the CDR3 is TGCAGTGCTACCTGGACAGGGAGGGCCAAAAACATTCAGTACTTC. Translation gives CSATWTGRAKNIQYF.

J is TRBJ2-1 and V is TRBV2; TRBD2 agrees at 10 bases. The CDR3 has 16 amino acids. The V segment lost 5 bases and the J segment 6 bases; nucleotides outside the gene matches: 10. The germline V gene encodes CDR1 SNHLY and CDR2 FYNNEI. The CDR3 is CASSIGPGLASNEQFF. CDR3 in DNA: TGTGCCAGCAGTATCGGACCGGGACTAGCGAGCAATGAGCAGTTCTTC.

Points on this clonotype: One end of the junction fails to match germline, which may point to a read error. The chain is built from TRBV7-6 and TRBJ2-2; 14 bases are shared with TRBD2. The CDR3 has 17 residues. Germline V gene lookup returns CDR1 SGHVS and CDR2 FNYEAQ. CDR3 nucleotide sequence: TGTGCCCGCAGCCGGGGACTAGCGGGGGCAAAGACCGGGGAGCTGTTTTTT. Translation: CARSRGLAGAKTGELFF. The full variable domain, in which reference TRBV7-6 and TRBJ2-2 provide the parts outside the CDR3, is GAGVSQSPRYKVTKRGQDVALRCDPISGHVSLYWYRQALGQGPEFLTYFNYEAQQDKSGLPNDRFSAERPEGSISTLTIQRTEQRDSAMYRCARSRGLAGAKTGELFFGEGSRLTVL.

This sequence joins TRBV2 and TRBJ1-2; D may be TRBD1 (6 bases). Germline CDR1 is SNHLY and CDR2 is FYNNEI. There are 14 residues in the CDR3. Between the trimmed V and J ends, which lost 6 bases and 8 bases, there was a span of 19 bases. CDR3 DNA: TGTGCCAGCAGGATGACAGGATCTGCTGTAGGCTACACCTTC. Translated, it gives CASRMTGSAVGYTF.

This clonotype was detected many times. The chain employs TRBV20-1 and TRBJ1-5, with 7 bases that match TRBD1. Germline loops: CDR1 DFQATT, CDR2 SNEGSKA (reference sequence). V lost 5 bases and J lost 5; bases outside the gene matches: 6. The length of the CDR3 is 13 residues. The CDR3 DNA reads TGCAGTGCTGCAGGGACAGCCGATCAGCCCCAGCATTTT. This gives the protein CSAAGTADQPQHF.

This clonotype was counted between two and nine times. The rearrangement joins TRBV7-9 to TRBJ1-1, with D hard to call. The CDR3 sequence is 13 residues long. Germline V CDR1 and CDR2: SEHNR, FQNEAQ (reference sequence). Between the trimmed V and J ends, which lost 2 bases and 6 bases, there was a span of 10 bases. The CDR3 loop is CASSLTGMSEAFF. CDR3 in DNA: TGTGCCAGCAGCTTAACCGGGATGTCTGAAGCTTTCTTT.

This clonotype occurred many times. This rearrangement joins TRBV20-1 to TRBJ2-3; D possibly corresponds to TRBD1 (5 bases). This CDR3 region has 15 residues. V shed 4 bases and J shed 2 bases, with 16 bases lying between them. Germline assignment: CDR1 DFQATT and CDR2 SNEGSKA (reference sequence). CDR3 nucleotides: TGCAGTGCTAAAGCGACGAAGGGGAACACAGATACGCAGTATTTT. It is translated as CSAKATKGNTDTQYF.

This clonotype was detected ten times or more. The chain links TRBV20-1 to TRBJ2-6, with D unresolved. This CDR3 has 12 residues. Trimming removed 5 bases from V and 3 bases from J, with 5 bases in between. The germline V gene encodes CDR1 DFQATT and CDR2 SNEGSKA (reference sequence). The CDR3 nucleotides read TGCAGTGCTGCAGATGGGGCCAACGTCCTGACTTTC. Its translation: CSAADGANVLTF.

This clonotype appeared a few times. A much more abundant neighbour one base away suggests this may be a read error. The rearrangement uses TRBV27 and TRBJ2-5; TRBD2 is a possible D gene (7 bases). This CDR3 has 13 residues. Per the germline V gene, CDR1 is MNHEY and CDR2 is SMNVEV (reference sequence). The V and J ends lost 6 bases and 5 bases respectively, with 13 bases between them. CDR3 in amino acids: CASSPGGLETQYF. In DNA form, the CDR3 reads TGTGCCAGCAGCCCCGGGGGGCTCGAGACCCAGTACTTC.

This clonotype came up many times. The chain recombines TRBV7-2 with TRBJ2-1; D is unresolved. V lost 3 bases, J lost 4 bases, and 7 bases lay in between. CDR3 length equals 13 residues. The V gene's germline CDR1 is SGHTA and CDR2 FQGNSA. The CDR3 bases are TGTGCCAGCAGCTTCGGACCTTACAATGAGCAGTTCTTC. Its protein product is CASSFGPYNEQFF.

In this sample, this clonotype turned up many times. The chain carries TRBV28 and TRBJ2-3; D is unclear. Trimming left V 7 bases short and J 0 bases short, with 14 bases between. This CDR3 contains 15 residues. Germline values: CDR1 MDHEN, CDR2 SYDVKM. The CDR3 DNA reads as TGTGCCAGCATCGACCTGACACCGAGCACAGATACGCAGTATTTT. This sequence encodes CASIDLTPSTDTQYF. Using reference TRBV28 and TRBJ2-3 for the parts outside the CDR3, the full variable domain is DVKVTQSSRYLVKRTGEKVFLECVQDMDHENMFWYRQDPGLGLRLIYFSYDVKMKEKGDIPEGYSVSREKKERFSLILESASTNQTSMYLCASIDLTPSTDTQYFGPGTRLTVL.

The sample holds many counts of this clonotype. The chain is built from TRBV6-1 and TRBJ1-2; a weak D match, TRBD1 (6 bases). CDR3 size: 14 residues. CDR1 is MNHNS, CDR2 SASEGT, per germline. V shed 6 bases and J shed 3 bases, with 14 bases lying between them. CDR3 in DNA: TGTGCCAGCAGGCCGGACAGCCACCACTATGGCTACACCTTC. Translating it yields CASRPDSHHYGYTF.

As to this clonotype: A clone one base away is much larger, so this may be a read error. The conserved final phenylalanine or tryptophan is absent from the CDR3, which likely points to a read error. The chain employs TRBV7-2 and TRBJ2-7; the D is unclear. V lost 6 bases, J lost 7 bases, and 16 bases lay in between. Germline V gene lookup returns CDR1 SGHTA and CDR2 FQGNSA. CDR3 size: 13 residues. The CDR3: CASSSPVEREQYY. The DNA of the CDR3 is TGTGCCAGCAGTTCACCGGTTGAAAGGGAGCAGTACTAC.

Comment on this clonotype: The junction departs from the called germline gene at one end, perhaps through a read error. The rearrangement uses TRBV12-3 or TRBV12-4 and TRBJ1-1; 10 bases fit TRBD1. The CDR3 covers 15 residues. CDR3 in DNA: TGTGCCAGCAGTGGTGGGACAGGGGAGTACACTGAAGCTTCCTTT. This gives the protein CASSGGTGEYTEASF.

This clonotype was seen repeatedly, ten times or more. This rearrangement joins TRBV7-2 to TRBJ2-3; no reliable D call. The CDR3 consists of 16 residues. Germline assignment: CDR1 SGHTA and CDR2 FQGNSA. The V end lost 0 bases, the J end lost 1 base, and 11 bases lay between the germline ends. CDR3 nucleotide sequence: TGTGCCAGCAGCTTAGCCCCCCAAGGGCGCACAGATACGCAGTATTTT. Encoded protein: CASSLAPQGRTDTQYF.

This clonotype has just a few counts. A much larger clone lies one base from this, so it may be a read error. The conserved phenylalanine or tryptophan normally closing the CDR3 is absent here, so this likely arose from a read error. The V and J genes are TRBV6-1 and TRBJ2-3; D uncertain. V was trimmed by 5 bases and J by 4 bases, leaving 7 bases between them. The CDR3 is made up of 12 amino acids. Germline V gene sequence: CDR1 MNHNS, CDR2 SASEGT. In DNA form, the CDR3 reads TGTGCCAGCAGTTTTATGTCAGATACGCAGTATTCT. This sequence encodes CASSFMSDTQYS.

The chain joins TRBV7-9 to TRBJ1-2; no clear D. This CDR3 has 13 amino acids. Germline values: CDR1 SEHNR, CDR2 FQNEAQ (reference sequence). Trimming cost V 5 bases and J 5 bases, with 12 bases left between them. The DNA for the CDR3 is TGTGCCAGCAGCCCCACAGTCCCGTATGGCTACACCTTC. It codes for CASSPTVPYGYTF.

The gene calls are TRBV5-1 and TRBJ2-3; D is unresolved. Germline V gene data show CDR1 as SGHRS and CDR2 as YFSETQ. The germline V and J ends were trimmed by 0 bases and 4 bases, with 9 bases remaining between them. The CDR3 extends over 14 amino acids. The CDR3 bases are TGCGCCAGCAGCTTGGCTCTTGGACCAGATACGCAGTATTTT. This encodes CASSLALGPDTQYF.

The gene calls are TRBV6-1 and TRBJ1-5; TRBD1 might be the D (5 bases). Germline CDR1 is MNHNS and CDR2 is SASEGT. The germline V and J ends were trimmed by 1 base and 6 bases, with 7 bases remaining between them. There are 13 residues in the CDR3. CDR3 amino acids: CASSEVRAQPQHF. The DNA for the CDR3 is TGTGCCAGCAGTGAAGTCAGGGCTCAGCCCCAGCATTTT.

The chain links TRBV19 to TRBJ1-1; D unclear. The V gene's germline CDR1 is LNHDA and CDR2 SQIVND (reference sequence). The CDR3 totals 13 residues. Trimming took off 3 bases at V and 4 bases at J, with 9 bases between the two ends. CDR3 DNA sequence: TGTGCCAGTAGTATGGGTGTCGTCACTGAAGCTTTCTTT. The encoded protein is CASSMGVVTEAFF.

In its sample, this clonotype was seen a few times. The chain couples TRBV6-1 to TRBJ2-2; D is undetermined. This CDR3 has 14 residues. The germline CDR1 and CDR2 sequences are MNHNS and SASEGT. V was cut by 7 bases and J by 1 base, with 10 bases left in between. CDR3 in amino acids: CASTRLGNTGELFF. The CDR3, as DNA: TGTGCCAGCACCCGACTGGGGAACACCGGGGAGCTGTTTTTT.